A selection of T cell receptor beta chains follows, all from one sample in a study of persistence of HIV-infected CD4 T cells. Method: immunoSEQ multiplex PCR; TCRdb's copy keeps in-frame clones and lacks some. The repertoire holds 50,000 or so clones, 75% to 85% seen once, with 3% in the top ten. No antigen has been identified for these receptors. Sequencing used CD4+ T cells sorted from PBMCs after 18-hour stimulation, obtained from a patient who received antiretroviral therapy. These receptors all come from an adult man with HIV who was CMV-seropositive. Each CDR3 is given with its conserved first and last residue. The D gene is left open where the match is weak. The listing skips clone size in some rows; elsewhere it reads once, few, many or a size class.

>TRBD1|TRBV2|TRBJ2-7|few
TGTGCCACCCTCGAGACAGGGTTACACGAGCAGTACTTC
CATLETGLHEQYF
>NA|TRBV1|TRBJ2-2|NA
TGCACCAGCAGCCAAGTGTCTAGCGGGGGCCCGAACACCGGGGAGCTGTTTTTT
CTSSQVSSGGPNTGELFF
>NA|TRBV6-5|TRBJ2-1|NA
TGTGCCAGCACCCGACGGTCTCCGGATGAGCAGTTCTTC
CASTRRSPDEQFF
>NA|TRBV27|TRBJ1-2|NA
TGTGCCAGCAGTTTATCGTGGGGCCGCTGGAATGGCTACACCTTC
CASSLSWGRWNGYTF
>NA|TRBV5-4|TRBJ2-2|once
TGTGCCAGCAGCTTGGTAGGGGGGAACACCGGGGAGCTGTTTTTT
CASSLVGGNTGELFF
>NA|TRBV12-3/TRBV12-4|TRBJ1-2|NA
TGTGCCAGCAGTCCAGGCCTTTACTATGGCTACACCTTC
CASSPGLYYGYTF
>TRBD1|TRBV15|TRBJ1-1|NA
TGTGCCACCAGCAGAGGGACAGGGGGCAACACTGAAGCTTTCTTT
CATSRGTGGNTEAFF
>NA|TRBV11-1|TRBJ2-7|NA
TGTGCCAGCAGCTCTCCGGGCGGGACCAACTTTTACGAGCAGTACTTC
CASSSPGGTNFYEQYF
>TRBD2|TRBV19|TRBJ2-1|few
TGTGCCAGTACCCCTTTTGCGGGCCAACCGGGACTAGTCATGTTCTTC
CASTPFAGQPGLVMFF
>TRBD1|TRBV4-1|TRBJ1-4|NA
TGCGCCAGCAGCTCACCCGGGACAGGGGGCGAAAAACTGTTTTTT
CASSSPGTGGEKLFF
>TRBD2|TRBV6-1|TRBJ2-3|NA
TGTGCCAGCAAGGTCCTAGCGGGATCAGATACGCAGTATTTT
CASKVLAGSDTQYF
>TRBD2|TRBV24-1|TRBJ2-3|NA
TGTGCCACCACTTCGGGACTAGCTACAGATACGCAGTATTTT
CATTSGLATDTQYF
>NA|TRBV11-3|TRBJ2-5|once
TGTGCCAGCAGCCAGGATGGTGGGGGGTCAGAGACCCAGTACTTC
CASSQDGGGSETQYF
>NA|TRBV19|TRBJ1-2|NA
TGTGCCAGTAGTAAGGGACCTACCTTCGGCTATGGCTACACCTTC
CASSKGPTFGYGYTF
>NA|TRBV29-1|TRBJ1-1|NA
TGCAGCGCTTCCTTACAGAGTCACACTGAAGCTTTCTTT
CSASLQSHTEAFF
>NA|TRBV5-1|TRBJ2-7|NA
TGCGCCAGCAGCCCGACCCCCTCCTACGAGCAGTACTTC
CASSPTPSYEQYF
>TRBD1|TRBV2|TRBJ1-4|NA
TGTGCCAGCAGTGGCAGGGGGCGTGAAAAACTGTTTTTT
CASSGRGREKLFF
>NA|TRBV15|TRBJ1-5|NA
TGTGCCACCAGCAGGCCCGGACAGCCCGTAGGGCAGCCCCAGCATTTT
CATSRPGQPVGQPQHF
>NA|TRBV11-3|TRBJ2-1|once
TGTGCCAGCAGCTTACAAGCCTACAATGAGCAGTTCTTC
CASSLQAYNEQFF
>NA|TRBV6-5|TRBJ2-2|NA
TGTGCCAGCAAAGGGTCACAGGGTCGGACCGGGGAGCTGTTTTTT
CASKGSQGRTGELFF
>TRBD1|TRBV13|TRBJ2-7|NA
TGTGCCAGCAGCTTAAATCGGAGGACAGGGTCCAACGAGCAGTACTTC
CASSLNRRTGSNEQYF
>TRBD1|TRBV28|TRBJ1-1|NA
TGTGCCAGCAGTTCTCGGACAGGGTGGAACACTGAAGCTTTCTTT
CASSSRTGWNTEAFF
>NA|TRBV3-1/TRBV3-2|TRBJ2-1|NA
TGTGCCAGCAGCCCCCTTGACTTCTACAATGAGCAGTTCTTC
CASSPLDFYNEQFF
>TRBD1|TRBV11-2|TRBJ1-2|NA
TGTGCCAGCAGCTTCAAGGGACAGGTCTTCGGCTACACCTTC
CASSFKGQVFGYTF
>TRBD1|TRBV28|TRBJ1-5|NA
TGTGCCAGCAGCAATGGACAGGGAAATCAGCCCCAGCATTTT
CASSNGQGNQPQHF
>NA|TRBV7-9|TRBJ1-1|NA
TGTGCCAGCAGCTTAGAAGCCAGGACTGAAGCTTTCTTT
CASSLEARTEAFF
>NA|TRBV4-3|TRBJ1-2|NA
TGCGCCAGCAGCCAAGAAATAAGTAGGGGTACCGACCTTCACTATGGCTACACCTTC
CASSQEISRGTDLHYGYTF
>NA|TRBV5-1|TRBJ1-2|NA
TGCGCCAGCAGCCCCTATCGTGGGGATAACTGGTATGGCTACACCTTC
CASSPYRGDNWYGYTF